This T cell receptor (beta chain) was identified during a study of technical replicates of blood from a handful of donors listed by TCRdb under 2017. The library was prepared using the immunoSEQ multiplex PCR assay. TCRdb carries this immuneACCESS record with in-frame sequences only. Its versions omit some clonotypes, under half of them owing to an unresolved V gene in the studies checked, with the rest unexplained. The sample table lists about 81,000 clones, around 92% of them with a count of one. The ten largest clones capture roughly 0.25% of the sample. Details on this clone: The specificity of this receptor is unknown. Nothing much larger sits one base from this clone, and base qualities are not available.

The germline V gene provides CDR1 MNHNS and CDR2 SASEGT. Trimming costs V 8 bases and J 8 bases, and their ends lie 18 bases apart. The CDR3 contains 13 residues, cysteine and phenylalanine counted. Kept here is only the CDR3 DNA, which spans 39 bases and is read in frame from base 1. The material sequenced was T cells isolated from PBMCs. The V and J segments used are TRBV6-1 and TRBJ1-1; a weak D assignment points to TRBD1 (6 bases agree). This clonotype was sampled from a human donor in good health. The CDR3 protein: CASYYPITGEAFF. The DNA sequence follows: TGTGCCAGCTACTACCCAATCACAGGGGAAGCTTTCTTT.